Presented here are 14 T cell receptor beta chains from one specimen sequenced in a study of blood T cells in healthy people across ages. The second PCR ran about 6 to 11 cycles with a sample-barcoded 5' primer and J-beta primers. In TCRdb, the 5' RACE reads were re-called with MiXCR into one record per CDR3 protein. The sample lists 590,000 or so distinct CDR3 sequences, roughly 31% occurring once. The specimen was blood. These receptors originate from a woman of 80 years or more in good health.

This clonotype was counted between two and nine times. V and J are TRBV9 and TRBJ2-3, with TRBD2 as a possible D gene (5 bases). The germline gives CDR1 SGDLS, CDR2 YYNGEE. The CDR3 totals 18 residues. V lost 3 bases to trimming and J lost 2 bases, with 22 bases between them. Here the CDR3 reads CASSAESNLLGSTDTQYF. The CDR3 DNA is TGTGCCAGCAGCGCAGAATCAAACCTACTAGGCTCCACAGATACGCAGTATTTT.

This clonotype was observed a handful of times. This rearrangement joins TRBV21-1 to TRBJ1-6; the table's D gene call, TRBD1, was not cross checked with the DNA. TRBV21-1 counts as a pseudogene. This CDR3 comprises 16 residues. The CDR3 spells CASSKEQGNYNSPLHF. DNA of the CDR3: TGTGCCAGCAGCAAAGAACAGGGAAACTATAATTCACCCCTCCACTTT.

The sample holds many counts of this clonotype. This chain joins TRBV5-1 and TRBJ2-7, with D possibly being TRBD2 (5 bases). This CDR3 region has 15 residues. Trimming removed 1 base from V and 5 bases from J, with 16 bases in between. Germline V gene sequence: CDR1 SGHRS, CDR2 YFSETQ. CDR3 in amino acids: CASSLNIGRFNEQYF. The DNA for the CDR3 is TGCGCCAGCAGCTTGAACATTGGGAGATTCAACGAGCAGTACTTC.

With regard to this clonotype: This may be a read error, as it is one base from a much larger clone. V and J are TRBV7-8 and TRBJ2-7; D is ambiguous. Trimming shortened V by 7 bases and J by 2 bases, and 15 bases separated the two germline ends. From germline, CDR1 is SGHVS and CDR2 FQNEAQ. This CDR3 is built from 14 residues. The CDR3 DNA reads TGTGCCAGCAACTCCAGCGCGGCAGCCTACGAGCAGTACTTC. It is translated as CASNSSAAAYEQYF.

In this sample, this clonotype turned up a few times. The V and J genes are TRBV28 and TRBJ2-4; maybe TRBD2 (5 bases). The DNA matches TRBJ2-5 better at its end, which makes the J call doubtful. The CDR3 sequence is 15 residues long. Germline assignment: CDR1 MDHEN and CDR2 SYDVKM. The CDR3 region has the DNA TGTGCCAGCAGTTCGCTACGGGGAACGGGTGAGACCCAGTACTTC. Translating gives CASSSLRGTGETQYF.

At least ten counts were recorded for this clonotype. The rearrangement joins TRBV11-3 to TRBJ2-5, with 7 positions matching TRBD1. V lost 4 bases to trimming and J lost 2 bases; unmatched junction nucleotides: 7. Germline V lookup: CDR1 SGHNT, CDR2 YENEEA. CDR3 length equals 15 residues. Here the CDR3 reads CASSSGTDKQETQYF. The CDR3 nucleotides read TGTGCCAGCAGCTCCGGGACAGACAAACAAGAGACCCAGTACTTC.

This clonotype was found many times. V and J are TRBV6-2 or TRBV6-3 and TRBJ2-1, with TRBD2 matching 10 bases. Germline V gives CDR1 MNHEY, CDR2 SVGEGT. The CDR3 spans 16 residues. V lost 5 bases to trimming and J lost 3 bases; unmatched junction nucleotides: 7. CDR3 sequence (DNA): TGTGCCAGCAGTACCGCCGGGACTAGCGTCTACAATGAGCAGTTCTTC. The encoded protein is CASSTAGTSVYNEQFF.

With respect to this clonotype: A clone one base away is much larger, so this may be a read error. The chain is built from TRBV28 and TRBJ2-7, with a possible D match to TRBD2 (7 bases). The CDR3 is 15 amino acids. V shed 5 bases and J shed 4 bases, with 18 bases lying between them. CDR1 is MDHEN and CDR2 is SYDVKM in the germline V gene. CDR3 protein: CASSVGGRLTYEQYF. CDR3 nucleotide sequence: TGTGCCAGCAGTGTGGGGGGGCGCCTAACATACGAGCAGTACTTC.

A single count supports this clonotype. V usage is TRBV20-1 and J usage is TRBJ2-5, with no clear D. CDR1 DFQATT and CDR2 SNEGSKA come from the germline V gene (reference sequence). The CDR3 sequence is 14 residues long. Trimming removed 1 base at V and 1 base at J, with 10 bases between. The CDR3 loop reads CSARAFLGQETQYF. The CDR3 DNA reads TGCAGTGCTAGAGCCTTCCTTGGCCAAGAGACCCAGTACTTC.

CDR3 DNA sequence: TGCAGTGCTCCCCGGGACTGGGCCGGGGAGCAGTTCTTC. Protein: CSAPRDWAGEQFF. The chain employs TRBV20-1 and TRBJ2-1; a possible D gene is TRBD2 (6 bases). The CDR3 loop spans 13 amino acids. V gave up 5 bases and J gave up 10 bases, with 18 bases separating them. Per germline, CDR1 DFQATT and CDR2 SNEGSKA (reference sequence).

This rearrangement joins TRBV6-2 or TRBV6-3 to TRBJ2-3, with 8 positions matching TRBD1. Losses at the gene ends were 1 base for V and 6 bases for J; bases not matched to a gene: 21. CDR3 length: 20 residues. Germline V gene sequence: CDR1 MNHEY, CDR2 SVGEGT. The CDR3 DNA reads as TGTGCCAGCAGTTACTTGCTCCTGTCTTTACAGGGGGACCCAGTGGATACGCAGTATTTT. Protein: CASSYLLLSLQGDPVDTQYF.

This clonotype occurred a few times. The chain combines TRBV20-1 with TRBJ1-5; D perhaps matches TRBD1 (5 bases). CDR1 DFQATT and CDR2 SNEGSKA come from the germline V gene (reference sequence). The CDR3 has 14 amino acids. V was shortened by 3 bases and J by 7 bases, with 16 bases between the two germline ends. The CDR3 protein is CSASSQGLSQPQHF. As DNA, the CDR3 is TGCAGTGCTAGCTCCCAGGGACTAAGCCAGCCCCAGCATTTT.

The V call is TRBV9, the J call TRBJ1-1; 8 positions match TRBD1. The V segment lost 3 bases and the J segment 5 bases; nucleotides outside the gene matches: 9. CDR3 length equals 15 residues. Germline CDR1 and CDR2: SGDLS and YYNGEE. DNA for the CDR3: TGTGCCAGCAGCGGCCGGGACAGGTTAGGAACTGAAGCTTTCTTT. Translated: CASSGRDRLGTEAFF.

This clonotype has a count of ten or more. V gene TRBV6-2 or TRBV6-3 combines with J gene TRBJ2-7; D might be TRBD1 (6 bases). Trimming left V 8 bases short and J 2 bases short, with 10 bases between. Germline CDR1 MNHEY, CDR2 SVGEGT. The CDR3 is 12 residues long. DNA for the CDR3: TGTGCCAGCGCCGGACAGACCTACGAGCAGTACTTC. Its translation: CASAGQTYEQYF.